One sample yielded the 8 T cell receptor beta chains listed below, sequenced in a study of blood T cell repertoires in COVID-19. The table came from immunoSEQ multiplex PCR; TCRdb's copy has only in-frame clones and leaves some out. This sample carries tens of thousands of clones, 91% of them seen once, and the ten largest clones take roughly 8.1%. Specimen: peripheral blood. These receptors all come from a human donor in a cohort sampled during active COVID-19.

This clone was detected only once. J is TRBJ2-3 and V is TRBV6-5; a weak D match, TRBD2 (5 bases). Germline V gene lookup returns CDR1 MNHEY and CDR2 SVGAGI. The CDR3 consists of 13 residues. V gave up 4 bases and J gave up 5 bases, with 10 bases separating them. DNA of the CDR3: TGTGCCAGCAGTTCCCTCCGGGAAGATACGCAGTATTTT. This translates into CASSSLREDTQYF.

This chain joins TRBV6-2 or TRBV6-3 and TRBJ2-5; TRBD1 agrees at 11 bases. The V gene's germline CDR1 is MNHEY and CDR2 SVGEGT. The CDR3 has 16 amino acids. Trimming removed 4 bases from V and 5 bases from J; junction bases left unmatched: 9. CDR3 DNA: TGTGCCAGCAGTTCGCTCCGGACAGGGGGCTTGGAGACCCAGTACTTC. Its translation is CASSSLRTGGLETQYF.

V is TRBV27 and J is TRBJ2-7; D perhaps matches TRBD2 (5 bases). Germline CDR1 reads MNHEY; CDR2 reads SMNVEV (reference sequence). This CDR3 spans 16 amino acids. The V end was cut by 7 bases, the J end by 3 bases, with 22 bases between. The CDR3 nucleotides are TGTGCCAGCACTCCGGCGGGCAAGGTCCCCTACTACGAGCAGTACTTC. Translating gives CASTPAGKVPYYEQYF.

This chain uses TRBV7-8 with TRBJ1-2, with D possibly matching TRBD1 (5 bases). The germline V gene has CDR1 SGHVS and CDR2 FQNEAQ. V dropped 4 bases and J dropped 4 bases, with 13 bases sitting between them. CDR3 length: 14 amino acids. In DNA form, the CDR3 reads TGTGCCAGCAGCTCCAGGGCTCTCCCCTATGGCTACACCTTC. As protein: CASSSRALPYGYTF.

This clone was seen only once. The genes are TRBV6-5 and TRBJ1-2; D call uncertain. From germline, CDR1 is MNHEY and CDR2 SVGAGI. This CDR3 has 12 amino acids. Trimming pared 6 bases from V and 2 bases from J, leaving 7 bases between. Here the CDR3 DNA reads TGTGCCAGCAGACCCCTAAACTATGGCTACACCTTC. It translates to CASRPLNYGYTF.

The V and J genes are TRBV10-3 and TRBJ1-6; 8 positions match TRBD1. The CDR3 has 16 residues. J was trimmed by 7 bases and V by 4 bases; bases with no gene match: 9. CDR1 is ENHRY, CDR2 SYGVKD, per germline. CDR3 sequence (DNA): TGTGCCATCAGTGCGCCTAACAGGGGGGAGAATTCACCCCTCCACTTT. This codes for CAISAPNRGENSPLHF.

This chain connects TRBV28 to TRBJ1-1, with unresolved D. V lost 3 bases and J 1 base, leaving 9 bases between the germline ends. This CDR3 region has 14 residues. From germline, CDR1 is MDHEN and CDR2 SYDVKM. CDR3 bases: TGTGCCAGCAGTTTTAAGCGAGAGAACACTGAAGCTTTCTTT. Its translation is CASSFKRENTEAFF.

The chain combines TRBV7-9 with TRBJ2-1; TRBD1 agrees at 7 bases. V was clipped by 5 bases and J by 1 base; unmatched bases: 5. Germline V gene lookup returns CDR1 SEHNR and CDR2 FQNEAQ (reference sequence). The CDR3 consists of 15 residues. Written as DNA, the CDR3 is TGTGCCAGCAGCCAATCACAGGGGTCCTACAATGAGCAGTTCTTC. Residues: CASSQSQGSYNEQFF.